The entry below describes one TCR beta chain. Its antigen is not known. This sample stems from a study of early T cells in non-severe SARS-CoV-2 infection. At the level of the study: Sequencing targeted bulk RNA from unsorted whole blood, leaving chains unpaired. Study-wide findings and caveats: Anti-spike CD8 responses were favored by VDJdb matching, which missed private and CD4 specificities.

Individual cDNA molecules received unique molecular identifiers during library preparation. TCRdb analysed the 5' RACE reads with MiXCR anew, one entry per CDR3 protein. The sample carries 36,000 or so distinct CDR3 sequences, more than 4% recorded once. The CDR3 is made up of 11 amino acids. Trimming stripped 3 bases from V and 4 bases from J, with 3 bases between. The genes are TRBV12-3 or TRBV12-4 and TRBJ2-5; D uncertain. The sequence derives from an adult who was a healthcare worker with PCR-confirmed SARS-CoV-2 infection or an uninfected control (not recorded which). Sequencing was done on a sample of whole blood. The CDR3: CASSFGETQYF. CDR3 bases: TGTGCCAGCAGTTTCGGAGAGACCCAGTACTTC.